The 15 T cell receptor beta chains below were found in one sample sequenced in a study of cytomegalovirus exposure and HLA in healthy donors. The PCR contained 60 Vbeta and 13 Jbeta primers. Libraries were prepared by immunoSEQ multiplex PCR; TCRdb keeps only in-frame clonotypes and omits some of them. The sample gives 140,000 to 150,000 clones, more than 75% of which show up once; roughly 2.4% is in the top ten. Sequenced: PBMCs. The receptors derive from a young woman in good health and CMV-seropositive.

The chain recombines TRBV10-3 with TRBJ1-1, with 7 bases matching TRBD1. The CDR3 is made up of 13 amino acids. Trimming took 9 bases from V and 4 from J; bases not matched to a gene: 8. Looked up from germline, CDR1 is ENHRY and CDR2 is SYGVKD. The CDR3 nucleotides read TGTGCCATTAATTCAGGGGGGAGCACTGAAGCTTTCTTT. Protein product: CAINSGGSTEAFF.

The chain couples TRBV7-2 to TRBJ1-6, with 8 bases fitting TRBD1. Trimming cost V 7 bases and J 5 bases; bases outside gene matches: 7. Looked up from germline, CDR1 is SGHTA and CDR2 is FQGNSA. This CDR3 spans 15 amino acids. The CDR3 DNA reads as TGTGCCAGCAAACAGTGGACAGGGCATAATTCACCCCTCCACTTT. Its protein product is CASKQWTGHNSPLHF.

CDR3 in amino acids: CASSLGGHRTDTQYF. The CDR3 DNA follows: TGTGCCAGCAGTTTAGGGGGCCACAGAACAGATACGCAGTATTTT. The rearrangement uses TRBV27 and TRBJ2-3; maybe TRBD1 (6 bases). The CDR3 loop spans 15 amino acids. With 2 bases removed from V and 3 bases from J, the gap between germline ends came to 12 bases. Germline CDR1 is MNHEY and CDR2 is SMNVEV (reference sequence).

V usage is TRBV5-1 and J usage is TRBJ2-7; TRBD1 is a possible D gene (6 bases). The ends were cut back, 4 bases at V and 5 bases at J, with 7 bases in the middle. Germline V CDR1 and CDR2: SGHRS, YFSETQ. CDR3 length: 11 amino acids. This chain's CDR3 is CASSQGNEQYF. Here the CDR3 DNA reads TGCGCCAGCAGCCAGGGGAACGAGCAGTACTTC.

The chain employs TRBV11-2 and TRBJ2-7, with TRBD1 matching 11 bases. This CDR3 contains 14 residues. After removal of 2 bases from V and 9 bases from J, the junction contained 6 bases not matched to a gene. Germline V lookup: CDR1 SGHAT, CDR2 FQNNGV. In nucleotides, the CDR3 is TGTGCCAGCAGCTTAACGGGACAGGGGGTTGTGCAGTACTTC. It yields the protein CASSLTGQGVVQYF.

This clone was observed a few times. V and J are TRBV29-1 and TRBJ1-1; possibly TRBD1 for D (6 bases). The CDR3 totals 13 residues. Germline V gene sequence: CDR1 SQVTM, CDR2 ANQGSEA. Trimming removed 5 bases at V and 0 bases at J, with 10 bases between. CDR3 sequence: CSVTGQLNTEAFF. As DNA, the CDR3 is TGCAGCGTTACCGGACAGTTGAACACTGAAGCTTTCTTT.

V usage is TRBV5-1 and J usage is TRBJ1-4, with 8 bases fitting TRBD1. The V gene's germline CDR1 is SGHRS and CDR2 YFSETQ. The CDR3 loop spans 14 amino acids. V was pared by 3 bases and J by 6 bases, with 4 bases of the junction left unmatched. In nucleotides, the CDR3 is TGCGCCAGCAGCTCGACAGGGGTTGATGAAAAACTGTTTTTT. It codes for CASSSTGVDEKLFF.

The rearrangement uses TRBV5-6 and TRBJ2-3; 10 nucleotides agree with TRBD2. The V gene's germline CDR1 is SGHDT and CDR2 YYEEEE. J gave up 1 base and V 4 bases, and 9 bases lay outside the gene matches. This CDR3 has 17 amino acids. The CDR3 sequence is CASSIRLAGARTDTQYF. The CDR3, as DNA: TGTGCCAGCAGCATACGGCTAGCGGGGGCCCGCACAGATACGCAGTATTTT. Filled out from reference TRBV5-6 and TRBJ2-3, the complete variable domain reads DAGVTQSPTHLIKTRGQQVTLRCSPKSGHDTVSWYQQALGQGPQFIFQYYEEEERQRGNFPDRFSGHQFPNYSSELNVNALLLGDSALYLCASSIRLAGARTDTQYFGPGTRLTVL.

V and J are TRBV13 and TRBJ2-1; TRBD2 matches 13 bases. This CDR3 region has 16 residues. Germline V gene lookup returns CDR1 PRHDT and CDR2 FYEKMQ (reference sequence). Trimming removed 6 bases from V and 5 bases from J; junction bases left unmatched: 7. The CDR3 spells CASREDGTSGDNEQFF. CDR3 sequence (DNA): TGTGCCAGCAGGGAAGACGGGACTAGCGGGGACAATGAGCAGTTCTTC. Supplemented by reference TRBV13 and TRBJ2-1, the full variable domain reads AAGVIQSPRHLIKEKRETATLKCYPIPRHDTVYWYQQGPGQDPQFLISFYEKMQSDKGSIPDRFSAQQFSDYHSELNMSSLELGDSALYFCASREDGTSGDNEQFFGPGTRLTVL.

This chain joins TRBV11-2 and TRBJ2-3, with 16 positions matching TRBD2. The CDR3 is 18 residues long. Germline CDR1 reads SGHAT; CDR2 reads FQNNGV. J gave up 3 bases and V 5 bases, and 8 bases lay outside the gene matches. CDR3 bases: TGTGCCAGCAGCCGTGGGACTAGCGGGGGGGTAGGGACAGATACGCAGTATTTT. Encoded protein: CASSRGTSGGVGTDTQYF.

The chain is built from TRBV9 and TRBJ1-4; 8 positions match TRBD1. The J segment lost 5 bases and the V segment lost 2 bases, leaving 8 bases of the junction unmatched. CDR1 SGDLS and CDR2 YYNGEE come from the germline V gene. The CDR3 length is 16 residues. This CDR3 is CASSVVGTGSNEKLFF. DNA of the CDR3: TGTGCCAGCAGCGTCGTGGGGACAGGCTCAAATGAAAAACTGTTTTTT.

The CDR3 reads CASSRYQDSESYNEQFF. Here the CDR3 DNA reads TGTGCCAGCAGCCGATATCAGGACTCCGAGTCCTACAATGAGCAGTTCTTC. This sequence joins TRBV11-2 and TRBJ2-1, with a tentative D call TRBD2 (5 bases). The CDR3 has 17 amino acids. Germline assignment: CDR1 SGHAT and CDR2 FQNNGV. The germline V and J ends were trimmed by 5 bases and 1 base, with 18 bases remaining between them.

In DNA, the CDR3 is TGTGCCAGCAGTTTGGCAGGGTCTAATAAGAACACTGAAGCTTTCTTT. Protein sequence: CASSLAGSNKNTEAFF. The genes are TRBV28 and TRBJ1-1; D possibly corresponds to TRBD1 (5 bases). The CDR3 loop spans 16 amino acids. CDR1 is MDHEN, CDR2 SYDVKM, per germline. Trimming removed 3 bases at V and 1 base at J, with 15 bases between.

The chain employs TRBV29-1 and TRBJ2-6, with 10 bases fitting TRBD1. V shed 4 bases and J 0 bases; nucleotides not matched to a gene: 9. The CDR3 totals 18 residues. The V gene's germline CDR1 is SQVTM and CDR2 ANQGSEA. The CDR3, as DNA: TGCAGCGTTGGGAGTGTAGGGACAGGGGTCTCTGGGGCCAACGTCCTGACTTTC. Protein: CSVGSVGTGVSGANVLTF.

This clone was counted between two and nine times. V and J are TRBV7-2 and TRBJ2-7, with 9 bases aligning to TRBD1. The CDR3 extends over 14 amino acids. The junction had 5 bases not matched to a gene; V was cut back by 1 base and J by 7 bases. Germline V gene lookup returns CDR1 SGHTA and CDR2 FQGNSA. CDR3 coding DNA: TGTGCCAGCAGCTTAGAGGCCGGGACAGGGGAGCAGTACTTC. It yields the protein CASSLEAGTGEQYF.